A single sample is the source of the 24 T cell receptor beta chains below, sequenced in a study of T-cell memory formation after mild COVID-19. MiXCR, applied by TCRdb to the 5' RACE reads, yields one record per CDR3 protein. The top ten clones hold 12% of a sample with about 470,000 distinct CDR3 sequences, approximately 23% of them seen once. Sequenced: PBMCs or a T cell subset sorted from them (not recorded which). The receptor source for this set is an adult woman who had mild COVID-19 (a few samples of this study predate the infection). Cell type and time point are not known.

This clonotype was detected many times. J is TRBJ2-1 and V is TRBV5-1; D perhaps matches TRBD1 (6 bases). The V gene's germline CDR1 is SGHRS and CDR2 YFSETQ. The CDR3 totals 13 residues. The V end lost 5 bases, the J end lost 2 bases, and 8 bases lay between the germline ends. The DNA for the CDR3 is TGCGCCAGCAGGGACAGCCCCTACAATGAGCAGTTCTTC. This translates into CASRDSPYNEQFF. Full variable domain (remainder filled in from reference TRBV5-1 and TRBJ2-1): KAGVTQTPRYLIKTRGQQVTLSCSPISGHRSVSWYQQTPGQGLQFLFEYFSETQRNKGNFPGRFSGRQFSNSRSEMNVSTLELGDSALYLCASRDSPYNEQFFGPGTRLTVL.

This clonotype was seen repeatedly, ten times or more. This chain connects TRBV29-1 to TRBJ2-5; 8 positions agree with TRBD2. Germline assignment: CDR1 SQVTM and CDR2 ANQGSEA. CDR3 size: 12 residues. V shed 4 bases and J 5 bases; nucleotides not matched to a gene: 3. For the CDR3, the DNA is TGCAGCGTTGGGGTAGCGGGGGAGACCCAGTACTTC. Its protein product is CSVGVAGETQYF.

This clonotype was seen at least ten times. The genes are TRBV12-3 or TRBV12-4 and TRBJ1-6, with D unclear. This CDR3 has 14 residues. Trimming left V 5 bases short and J 6 bases short, with 11 bases between. CDR3 in DNA: TGTGCCAGCAGTCCCACGCTCAGTAATTCACCCCTCCACTTT. It encodes CASSPTLSNSPLHF.

In its sample, this clonotype was seen once. J is TRBJ2-3 and V is TRBV20-1, with D perhaps TRBD1 or TRBD2 (7 bases each). Germline values: CDR1 DFQATT, CDR2 SNEGSKA (reference sequence). Trimming shortened V by 3 bases and J by 6 bases, and 16 bases separated the two germline ends. The CDR3 is 14 residues long. In nucleotides, the CDR3 is TGCAGTGCTAGTCTCACAGGGGAGGGGGATACGCAGTATTTT. Translated, it gives CSASLTGEGDTQYF.

CDR3 region: CASSSQGLYYGYTF. As DNA, the CDR3 is TGTGCCAGCAGCTCCCAGGGTCTCTACTATGGCTACACCTTC. V is TRBV7-2 and J is TRBJ1-2; maybe TRBD1 (5 bases). The CDR3 totals 14 residues. The V gene's germline CDR1 is SGHTA and CDR2 FQGNSA. Trimming cost V 4 bases and J 3 bases, with 12 bases left between them.

CDR3 nucleotides: TGTGCCAGCAGTTTAGCGCACCGACAGGGGGCATACGAGCAGTACTTC. Amino acids: CASSLAHRQGAYEQYF. This chain uses TRBV12-3 or TRBV12-4 with TRBJ2-7, with 10 nucleotides matching TRBD1. The CDR3 is 16 residues long. The V segment lost 0 bases and the J segment 4 bases; nucleotides outside the gene matches: 6.

V usage is TRBV29-1 and J usage is TRBJ2-3; tentatively, D is TRBD2 (6 bases). CDR1 is SQVTM, CDR2 ANQGSEA, per germline. The CDR3 loop spans 13 amino acids. Trimming stripped 7 bases from V and 2 bases from J, with 13 bases between. CDR3 coding DNA: TGCAGCGCCCGGGGGACCCTCACAGATACGCAGTATTTT. Its protein is CSARGTLTDTQYF.

V usage is TRBV11-1 and J usage is TRBJ1-2, with D possibly TRBD1 on 5 matching bases. CDR3 size: 14 residues. Germline V gene sequence: CDR1 SGHAT, CDR2 FQDESV (reference sequence). Trimming shortened V by 3 bases and J by 3 bases, and 11 bases separated the two germline ends. The CDR3, as DNA: TGTGCCAGCAGCTTCAGGGCGACGGACTATGGCTACACCTTC. Encoded protein: CASSFRATDYGYTF.

V and J are TRBV10-3 and TRBJ1-5; D gene unclear. Per germline, CDR1 ENHRY and CDR2 SYGVKD. V was clipped by 0 bases and J by 4 bases, with 13 bases between them. The length of the CDR3 is 16 residues. The CDR3 nucleotides are TGTGCCATCAGTGAGTCGACGGGAGAGAAAAATCAGCCCCAGCATTTT. As protein: CAISESTGEKNQPQHF.

This clonotype was counted only a few times. V gene TRBV30 combines with J gene TRBJ2-1; the D is unclear. V dropped 3 bases and J dropped 8 bases, with 11 bases sitting between them. The length of the CDR3 is 12 residues. Germline assignment: CDR1 GTSNPN and CDR2 SVGIG (reference sequence). CDR3 protein: CAWSPFPDEQFF. The CDR3 DNA reads as TGTGCCTGGAGCCCCTTTCCAGATGAGCAGTTCTTC. Complete variable domain (other parts from reference TRBV30 and TRBJ2-1): SQTIHQWPATLVQPVGSPLSLECTVEGTSNPNLYWYRQAAGRGLQLLFYSVGIGQISSEVPQNLSASRPQDRQFILSSKKLLLSDSGFYLCAWSPFPDEQFFGPGTRLTVL.

This chain uses TRBV5-1 with TRBJ2-1; tentative D call: TRBD2 (6 bases). Germline V CDR1 and CDR2: SGHRS, YFSETQ. CDR3 length: 14 amino acids. V lost 4 bases and J lost 3, with 11 bases in between. The CDR3 protein is CASSGGTDYNEQFF. The CDR3 nucleotides are TGCGCCAGCAGCGGAGGGACGGACTACAATGAGCAGTTCTTC.

In this sample, this clonotype turned up many times. J is TRBJ1-6 and V is TRBV27; maybe TRBD1 (5 bases). CDR3 length: 15 residues. Looked up from germline, CDR1 is MNHEY and CDR2 is SMNVEV (reference sequence). The V gene lost 5 bases and the J gene lost 6 bases, with 14 bases spanning the gap. The CDR3 sequence is CASSPSGRFNSPLHF. For the CDR3, the DNA is TGTGCCAGCAGTCCGTCGGGACGGTTTAATTCACCCCTCCACTTT.

The V call is TRBV12-3 or TRBV12-4, the J call TRBJ1-2; no definite D call. The CDR3 has 15 residues. Trimming left V 5 bases short and J 4 bases short, with 17 bases between. The CDR3 sequence is CASSPLYGRGYGYTF. The CDR3 nucleotides are TGTGCCAGCAGTCCATTATATGGGCGGGGCTATGGCTACACCTTC.

V is TRBV18 and J is TRBJ1-3; D perhaps matches TRBD1 (6 bases). Trimming took 3 bases from V and 4 from J, leaving 13 bases between them. The CDR3 is 15 residues long. Germline CDR1 is KGHSH and CDR2 is LQKENI. The CDR3 nucleotides are TGTGCCAGCTCACCGCAGGGGCAAGTCGGAAACACCATATATTTT. Protein product: CASSPQGQVGNTIYF.

The chain employs TRBV5-1 and TRBJ1-2, with 12 bases fitting TRBD1. Per the germline V gene, CDR1 is SGHRS and CDR2 is YFSETQ. The CDR3 is made up of 16 amino acids. The ends lost 5 bases at V and 3 bases at J; junction bases unmatched: 8. DNA of the CDR3: TGCGCCAGCAGGATATCCGGGACAGGGGGCTACTATGGCTACACCTTC. Translated: CASRISGTGGYYGYTF.

This clonotype was recorded at least ten times. The junction shows a germline mismatch at one end, possibly a read error. The chain employs TRBV5-1 and TRBJ1-2, with D perhaps TRBD1 (5 bases). In germline, CDR1 is SGHRS, CDR2 YFSETQ. This CDR3 is 13 amino acids long. The CDR3 nucleotides are TGTGCCAGCAGTTTAGGGGCGGACTATGGCTACACCTTC. Amino acid sequence: CASSLGADYGYTF.

This clonotype was detected only a few times. The V call is TRBV29-1, the J call TRBJ1-2; D might be TRBD1 (6 bases). Between the trimmed V and J ends, which lost 7 bases and 8 bases, there was a span of 20 bases. The CDR3 is made up of 13 amino acids. From germline, CDR1 is SQVTM and CDR2 ANQGSEA. CDR3 loop: CSAGDTGSRGYTF. Here the CDR3 DNA reads TGCAGCGCCGGGGACACGGGGAGCCGGGGCTACACCTTC.

This clonotype has a handful of counts. The CDR3 DNA is TGTGCCAGCAGTTACGCACGACAGGGCGGCACTGAAGCTTTCTTT. Its protein product is CASSYARQGGTEAFF. The chain is built from TRBV6-5 and TRBJ1-1, with 7 bases fitting TRBD1. Germline V gene data show CDR1 as MNHEY and CDR2 as SVGAGI. The CDR3 covers 15 residues. J gave up 4 bases and V 2 bases, and 7 bases lay outside the gene matches.

Many counts were recorded for this clonotype. V usage is TRBV24-1 and J usage is TRBJ2-7; no definite D call. V lost 4 bases to trimming and J lost 6 bases, with 12 bases between them. The CDR3 sequence is 13 residues long. From germline, CDR1 is KGHDR and CDR2 SFDVKD. In DNA form, the CDR3 reads TGTGCCACCAGTGACCCCGGGTATGGCGAGCAGTACTTC. Residues: CATSDPGYGEQYF.

This rearrangement joins TRBV5-1 to TRBJ2-7, with 16 bases lining up with TRBD2. This CDR3 spans 19 amino acids. CDR1 and CDR2 (germline): SGHRS, YFSETQ. With 0 bases clipped from V and 5 bases from J, the junction kept 11 bases outside the gene matches. The CDR3 DNA reads as TGCGCCAGCAGCTTGGCCGGGCCGGGACTAGCGGGGGGGCCCGACGAGCAGTACTTC. Amino acids: CASSLAGPGLAGGPDEQYF.

Only one count was recorded for this clonotype. The chain has TRBV19 and TRBJ2-1; possible D gene TRBD1, 7 bases. The germline V gene has CDR1 LNHDA and CDR2 SQIVND (reference sequence). The CDR3 extends over 13 amino acids. V lost 8 bases to trimming and J lost 4 bases, with 12 bases between them. The CDR3 nucleotides read TGTGCCAGTGCGGGACAGTCTTACAATGAGCAGTTCTTC. Translation: CASAGQSYNEQFF.

This rearrangement joins TRBV12-3 or TRBV12-4 to TRBJ2-2; 7 bases line up with TRBD1. With V trimmed by 6 bases and J by 2 bases, 3 bases remained unmatched. This CDR3 has 14 residues. This chain's CDR3 is CASRGTDNTGELFF. The DNA for the CDR3 is TGTGCCAGCAGGGGGACAGACAACACCGGGGAGCTGTTTTTT.

The chain carries TRBV24-1 and TRBJ2-5; 13 nucleotides align to TRBD2. This CDR3 contains 15 residues. Germline CDR1 and CDR2: KGHDR and SFDVKD. With V trimmed by 3 bases and J by 5 bases, 2 bases remained unmatched. The CDR3 here is CATSDGTSGVETQYF. The CDR3 DNA follows: TGTGCCACCAGTGATGGGACTAGCGGGGTGGAGACCCAGTACTTC.

This clonotype was counted between two and nine times. The chain joins TRBV20-1 to TRBJ2-1; D perhaps matches TRBD2 (6 bases). Per germline, CDR1 DFQATT and CDR2 SNEGSKA (reference sequence). The CDR3 runs 14 residues. Trimming cost V 5 bases and J 5 bases, with 16 bases left between them. CDR3 coding DNA: TGCAGTGCTGGACCCCCGGGGGTTAACAATGAGCAGTTCTTC. It is translated as CSAGPPGVNNEQFF.